Shown below are 11 T cell receptor beta chains from a single sample sequenced in a study of PD-1 blockade in mismatch repair-deficient tumors. Some clones are missing from TCRdb's copy, which holds only in-frame ones; the method was immunoSEQ multiplex PCR. The top ten hold approximately 12% of the sample, which has 100,000 to 150,000 clones, around 86% seen once. The starting material was peripheral blood, obtained 44 weeks after starting pembrolizumab. The receptor source for this set is an adult with mismatch repair-deficient cancer.

The V and J genes are TRBV27 and TRBJ2-1; maybe TRBD2 (6 bases). V was clipped by 5 bases and J by 0 bases, with 17 bases between them. The CDR3 covers 17 residues. Germline V gene data show CDR1 as MNHEY and CDR2 as SMNVEV (reference sequence). In DNA, the CDR3 is TGTGCCAGCAGTCAACCGGGACTCCGTTCCTCCTACAATGAGCAGTTCTTC. Its protein product is CASSQPGLRSSYNEQFF.

This chain uses TRBV29-1 with TRBJ2-1; D gene unclear. V was cut by 0 bases and J by 2 bases, with 8 bases left in between. This CDR3 is built from 14 residues. Germline V lookup: CDR1 SQVTM, CDR2 ANQGSEA. The CDR3 bases are TGCAGCGTTGAAGATCTTACAGCCTACAATGAGCAGTTCTTC. Its translation is CSVEDLTAYNEQFF.

The V call is TRBV5-4, the J call TRBJ2-1; TRBD2 matches 8 bases. There are 17 residues in the CDR3. Germline V gene sequence: CDR1 SGHNT, CDR2 YYREEE (reference sequence). The trim removed 4 bases at V and 3 bases at J, leaving 12 bases unmatched. CDR3 nucleotides: TGTGCCAGCAGCCCCGGGGCGCCGGGGGGGATCTACAATGAGCAGTTCTTC. This codes for CASSPGAPGGIYNEQFF.

The chain carries TRBV7-8 and TRBJ2-7, with 9 nucleotides matching TRBD2. This CDR3 is built from 15 residues. Germline V lookup: CDR1 SGHVS, CDR2 FQNEAQ. Trimming at V came to 0 bases and at J to 0 bases, leaving 0 bases not matched to a gene. CDR3 nucleotides: TGTGCCAGCAGCTTAGCTAGCGGGAGCTCCTACGAGCAGTACTTC. It is translated as CASSLASGSSYEQYF.

This rearrangement joins TRBV6-5 to TRBJ2-7, with 8 bases fitting TRBD1. V lost 6 bases, J lost 7 bases, and 14 bases stayed unmatched. Germline V CDR1 and CDR2: MNHEY, SVGAGI. The CDR3 has 15 residues. CDR3 residues: CASSPGGAGQLEQYF. The CDR3 DNA reads as TGTGCCAGCAGCCCAGGGGGCGCGGGTCAATTGGAGCAGTACTTC.

The gene calls are TRBV7-9 and TRBJ2-3, with 11 bases fitting TRBD2. The V gene's germline CDR1 is SEHNR and CDR2 FQNEAQ (reference sequence). The CDR3 loop spans 18 amino acids. Losses at the gene ends were 6 bases for V and 1 base for J; bases not matched to a gene: 12. CDR3 nucleotides: TGTGCCAGCAGACAAACTAGCGGGAGAGAGATCCGCACAGATACGCAGTATTTT. Translating gives CASRQTSGREIRTDTQYF.

The chain combines TRBV6-1 with TRBJ2-3, with 7 bases matching TRBD2. Germline-derived CDR1 and CDR2 are MNHNS and SASEGT. The CDR3 spans 15 residues. The V gene end was trimmed by 7 bases and the J gene end by 4 bases; junction bases not matched to a gene: 11. The CDR3: CASTGAGGGADTQYF. The CDR3 region has the DNA TGTGCCAGCACCGGGGCTGGGGGAGGGGCAGATACGCAGTATTTT.

J is TRBJ1-5 and V is TRBV21-1; the table's D call TRBD1 went unverified against the DNA. TRBV21-1 is designated a pseudogene. The CDR3 is 15 amino acids. DNA for the CDR3: TGTGCCAGCAGCATAGGGGGCGGGGACAATCAGCCCCAGCATTTT. It encodes CASSIGGGDNQPQHF.

CDR3 protein: CASSYGQGGYEQYF. The DNA for the CDR3 is TGTGCCAGCAGTTACGGACAGGGGGGGTACGAGCAGTACTTC. The V call is TRBV27, the J call TRBJ2-7; 10 nucleotides align to TRBD1. Germline lookup yields CDR1 MNHEY and CDR2 SMNVEV (reference sequence). CDR3 length: 14 residues. V trimming: 4 bases; J trimming: 4 bases; junction bases outside the gene matches: 4.

This chain connects TRBV28 to TRBJ2-5; a possible D gene is TRBD2 (5 bases). The CDR3 length is 14 residues. The V and J ends lost 3 bases and 5 bases respectively, with 13 bases between them. Germline V CDR1 and CDR2: MDHEN, SYDVKM. The CDR3 spells CASSFRGPEETQYF. CDR3 DNA sequence: TGTGCCAGCAGTTTTAGAGGGCCGGAGGAGACCCAGTACTTC.

The CDR3 nucleotides read TGTGCCAGCTCCTTCGGACAGGGGGCGGAAGCTTTCTTT. It codes for CASSFGQGAEAFF. The V call is TRBV19, the J call TRBJ1-1; 11 bases line up with TRBD1. Trimming took 9 bases from V and 8 from J; bases not matched to a gene: 8. The V gene's germline CDR1 is LNHDA and CDR2 SQIVND (reference sequence). The CDR3 spans 13 residues. Using reference TRBV19 and TRBJ1-1 for the parts outside the CDR3, the full variable domain is DGGITQSPKYLFRKEGQNVTLSCEQNLNHDAMYWYRQDPGQGLRLIYYSQIVNDFQKGDIAEGYSVSREKKESFPLTVTSAQKNPTAFYLCASSFGQGAEAFFGQGTRLTVV.